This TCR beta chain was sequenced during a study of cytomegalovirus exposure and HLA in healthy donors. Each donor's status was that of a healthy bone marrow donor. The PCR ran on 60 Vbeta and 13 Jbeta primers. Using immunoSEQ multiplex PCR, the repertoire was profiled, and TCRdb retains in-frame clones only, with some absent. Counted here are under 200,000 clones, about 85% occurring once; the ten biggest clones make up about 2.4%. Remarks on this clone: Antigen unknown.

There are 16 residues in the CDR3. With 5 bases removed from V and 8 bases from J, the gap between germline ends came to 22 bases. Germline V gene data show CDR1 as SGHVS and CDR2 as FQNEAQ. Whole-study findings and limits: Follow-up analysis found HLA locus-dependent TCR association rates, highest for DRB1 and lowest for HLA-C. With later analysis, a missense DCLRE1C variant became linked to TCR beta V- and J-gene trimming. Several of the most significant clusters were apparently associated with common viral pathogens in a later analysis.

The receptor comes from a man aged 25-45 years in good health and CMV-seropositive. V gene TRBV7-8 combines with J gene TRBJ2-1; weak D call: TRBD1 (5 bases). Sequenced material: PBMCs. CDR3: CASSATPRGKEDEQFF. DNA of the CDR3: TGTGCCAGCAGCGCCACCCCAAGGGGAAAAGAGGATGAGCAGTTCTTC. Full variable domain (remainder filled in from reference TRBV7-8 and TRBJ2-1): GAGVSQSPRYKVAKRGQDVALRCDPISGHVSLFWYQQALGQGPEFLTYFQNEAQLDKSGLPSDRFFAERPEGSVSTLKIQRTQQEDSAVYLCASSATPRGKEDEQFFGPGTRLTVL.